This T cell receptor (beta chain) appears in the sequencing data of a study of T cells after yellow fever vaccination. TCRdb reprocessed the 5' RACE reads via MiXCR and lists one record per CDR3 protein. Found here are hundreds of thousands of distinct CDR3 sequences, roughly 14% of them singletons; the top ten hold about 14%. The receptor was derived from a man aged 30 to 39 who received the YFV17D yellow fever vaccine. The sample was PBMCs, taken on the day of the yellow fever booster vaccination.

The CDR3 sequence is CASSPTGLTNTGELFF. CDR3 bases: TGCGCCAGCAGTCCAACGGGACTAACAAACACCGGGGAGCTGTTTTTT. This chain joins TRBV10-2 and TRBJ2-2, with 7 bases fitting TRBD2. The CDR3 contains 16 residues. The germline V gene has CDR1 WSHSY and CDR2 SAAADI. With 5 bases clipped from V and 2 bases from J, the junction kept 8 bases outside the gene matches.